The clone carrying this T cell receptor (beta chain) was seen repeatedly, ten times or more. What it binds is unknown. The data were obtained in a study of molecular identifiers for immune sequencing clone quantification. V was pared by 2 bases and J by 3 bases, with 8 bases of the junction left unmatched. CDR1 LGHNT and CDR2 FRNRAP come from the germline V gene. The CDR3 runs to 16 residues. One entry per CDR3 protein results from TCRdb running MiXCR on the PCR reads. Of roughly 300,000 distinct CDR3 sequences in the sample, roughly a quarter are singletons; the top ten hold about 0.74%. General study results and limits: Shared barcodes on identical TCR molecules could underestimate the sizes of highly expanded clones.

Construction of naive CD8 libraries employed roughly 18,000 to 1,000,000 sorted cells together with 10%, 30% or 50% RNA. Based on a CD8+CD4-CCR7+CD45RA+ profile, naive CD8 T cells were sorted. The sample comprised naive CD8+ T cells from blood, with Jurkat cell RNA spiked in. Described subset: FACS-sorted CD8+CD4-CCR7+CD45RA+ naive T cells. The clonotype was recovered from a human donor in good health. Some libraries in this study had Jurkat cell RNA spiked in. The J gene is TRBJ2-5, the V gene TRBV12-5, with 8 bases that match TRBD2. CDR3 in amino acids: CASGLSTGGPEETQYF. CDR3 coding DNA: TGTGCTAGTGGTTTGTCCACGGGAGGGCCGGAAGAGACCCAGTACTTC.